The present T cell receptor beta chain was sequenced within a study of blood T cell repertoires in COVID-19. Study-wide background: T cells, B-cell-depleted T cells, or PBMCs supplied cDNA or gDNA.

Germline V CDR1 and CDR2: SEHNR, FQNEAQ (reference sequence). After removal of 5 bases from V and 2 bases from J, the junction contained 4 bases not matched to a gene. The CDR3 is 14 amino acids. Per the original data handling: Estimation of nucleated cell counts relied on the amplification of reference gene primers. Clones were read by immunoSEQ multiplex PCR, and TCRdb kept only the in-frame ones, dropping some. D and trimming come from the DNA, and the V and J calls and clone size come from that table. The data contain 400,000 to 500,000 clones, around nine tenths of them singletons. This TCR was sampled from a woman aged 18-29 years who had been exposed to COVID-19. The chain employs TRBV7-9 and TRBJ2-7, with 9 bases that match TRBD1. Sequenced material: PBMCs or T cells enriched from blood (not recorded which). Here the CDR3 reads CASSPGTGTYEQYF. For the CDR3, the DNA is TGTGCCAGCAGCCCCGGGACAGGGACCTACGAGCAGTACTTC.